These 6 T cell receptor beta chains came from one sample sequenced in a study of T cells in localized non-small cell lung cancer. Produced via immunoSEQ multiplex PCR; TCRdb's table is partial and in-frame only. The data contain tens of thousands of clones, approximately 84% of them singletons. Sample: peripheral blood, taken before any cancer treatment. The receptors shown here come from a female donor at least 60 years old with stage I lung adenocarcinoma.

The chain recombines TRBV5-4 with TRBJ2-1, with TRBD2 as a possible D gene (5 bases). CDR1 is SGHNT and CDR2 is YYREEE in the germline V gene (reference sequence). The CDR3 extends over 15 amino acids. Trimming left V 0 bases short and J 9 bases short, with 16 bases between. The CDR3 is CASSLGVPGLGEQFF. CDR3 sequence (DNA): TGTGCCAGCAGCTTGGGAGTCCCGGGATTAGGTGAGCAGTTCTTC.

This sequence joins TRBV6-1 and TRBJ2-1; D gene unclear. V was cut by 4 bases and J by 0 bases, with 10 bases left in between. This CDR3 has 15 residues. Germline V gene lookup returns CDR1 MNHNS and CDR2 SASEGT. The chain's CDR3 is CASSGVGRSYNEQFF. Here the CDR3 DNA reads TGTGCCAGCAGTGGTGTCGGGCGCTCCTACAATGAGCAGTTCTTC.

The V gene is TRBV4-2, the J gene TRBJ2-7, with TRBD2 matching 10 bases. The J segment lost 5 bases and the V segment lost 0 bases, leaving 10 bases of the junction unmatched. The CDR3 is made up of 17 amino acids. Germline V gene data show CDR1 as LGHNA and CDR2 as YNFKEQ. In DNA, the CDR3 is TGTGCCAGCAGCCAAGATCGGTTAATAGCGGGGGGTGACGAGCAGTACTTC. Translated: CASSQDRLIAGGDEQYF.

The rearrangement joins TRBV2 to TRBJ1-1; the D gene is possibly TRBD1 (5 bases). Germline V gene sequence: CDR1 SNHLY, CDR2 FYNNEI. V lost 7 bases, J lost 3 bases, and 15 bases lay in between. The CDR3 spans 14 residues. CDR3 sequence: CASTPQGQDTEAFF. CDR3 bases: TGTGCCAGCACCCCCCAGGGTCAGGACACTGAAGCTTTCTTT.

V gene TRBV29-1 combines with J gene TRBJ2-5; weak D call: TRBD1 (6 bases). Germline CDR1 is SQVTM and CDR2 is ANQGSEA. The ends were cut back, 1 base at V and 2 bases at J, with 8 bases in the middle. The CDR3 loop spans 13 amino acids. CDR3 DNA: TGCAGCGTTGAAGTAGGGGGTCAAGAGACCCAGTACTTC. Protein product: CSVEVGGQETQYF.

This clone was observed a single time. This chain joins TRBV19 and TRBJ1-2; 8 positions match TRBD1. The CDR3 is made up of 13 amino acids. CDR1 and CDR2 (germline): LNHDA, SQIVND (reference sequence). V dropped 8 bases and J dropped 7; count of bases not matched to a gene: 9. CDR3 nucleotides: TGTGCCAGTCTTACCCAGGGGGCGGGTGGCTACACCTTC. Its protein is CASLTQGAGGYTF.